A selection of T cell receptor beta chains follows, all from one sample in a study of T-cell reconstitution after alpha-beta-depleted transplantation in children. TCRdb re-called the PCR reads with MiXCR, one entry per CDR3 protein. This table has about 150,000 distinct CDR3 sequences, approximately 12% appearing once. Sequences were derived from PBMCs, sampled before TCRalphabeta/CD19-depleted stem cell transplant. Receptors were obtained from a boy aged 2-15 years with acute myeloid leukemia, due to receive a stem cell transplant. CDR3s include the opening cysteine and the closing phenylalanine or tryptophan. A D gene is named only where the DNA matches it firmly. The size of a clone is reported for some rows only, either as once, few or many, or as a class for expanded clones.

v_call: TRBV7-9; clone_size: many; j_call: TRBJ1-4; d_call: -; cdr3_aa: CASSLGGANEKLFF; cdr3_nt: TGTGCCAGCAGCTTAGGGGGCGCTAATGAAAAACTGTTTTTT
v_call: TRBV19; clone_size: medium-sized; j_call: TRBJ2-7; d_call: -; cdr3_aa: CASSIFLGYEQYF; cdr3_nt: TGTGCCAGTAGTATATTCCTAGGCTACGAGCAGTACTTC
v_call: TRBV6-5; clone_size: many; j_call: TRBJ1-2; d_call: -; cdr3_aa: CASSYGASYGYTF; cdr3_nt: TGTGCCAGCAGTTACGGGGCTTCCTATGGCTACACCTTC
v_call: TRBV20-1; clone_size: many; j_call: TRBJ2-6; d_call: -; cdr3_aa: CSASMGEGANVLTF; cdr3_nt: TGCAGTGCTAGTATGGGGGAAGGGGCCAACGTCCTGACTTTC
v_call: TRBV25-1; clone_size: many; j_call: TRBJ2-3; d_call: -; cdr3_aa: CASSDLSGSPAGTQYF; cdr3_nt: TGTGCCAGCAGTGACCTGAGCGGGTCCCCAGCTGGTACGCAGTATTTT
v_call: TRBV29-1; clone_size: many; j_call: TRBJ2-1; d_call: -; cdr3_aa: CSVDRGIAEQFF; cdr3_nt: TGCAGCGTCGACCGCGGGATAGCGGAGCAGTTCTTC
v_call: TRBV12-3/TRBV12-4; clone_size: many; j_call: TRBJ1-2; d_call: TRBD1; cdr3_aa: CASRRTGLYGYTF; cdr3_nt: TGTGCCAGCAGAAGGACAGGCCTCTATGGCTACACCTTC
v_call: TRBV7-2; clone_size: many; j_call: TRBJ2-1; d_call: TRBD1; cdr3_aa: CASSLVGRGSYNEQFF; cdr3_nt: TGTGCCAGCAGCTTAGTCGGCAGGGGGTCCTACAATGAGCAGTTCTTC
v_call: TRBV7-8; clone_size: many; j_call: TRBJ2-5; d_call: -; cdr3_aa: CASSLVGGVIETQYF; cdr3_nt: TGTGCCAGCAGCTTAGTGGGGGGAGTTATAGAGACCCAGTACTTC
v_call: TRBV18; clone_size: many; j_call: TRBJ1-1; d_call: -; cdr3_aa: CASSPLGRITEAFF; cdr3_nt: TGTGCCAGCTCACCACTAGGACGGATCACTGAAGCTTTCTTT
v_call: TRBV20-1; clone_size: many; j_call: TRBJ2-1; d_call: TRBD1; cdr3_aa: CSARDLTADRGNEQFF; cdr3_nt: TGCAGTGCTAGAGACCTAACCGCCGACAGGGGCAATGAGCAGTTCTTC
v_call: TRBV12-3/TRBV12-4; clone_size: many; j_call: TRBJ2-3; d_call: TRBD1; cdr3_aa: CASREAGQGPDTQYF; cdr3_nt: TGTGCCAGCAGGGAGGCGGGACAGGGACCAGATACGCAGTATTTT
v_call: TRBV2; clone_size: many; j_call: TRBJ2-7; d_call: -; cdr3_aa: CASRDQVPGNEQYF; cdr3_nt: TGTGCCAGCAGGGATCAGGTTCCGGGGAACGAGCAGTACTTC
v_call: TRBV5-1; clone_size: many; j_call: TRBJ1-5; d_call: -; cdr3_aa: CASSLTPGSNQPQHF; cdr3_nt: TGCGCCAGCAGCTTAACTCCGGGGAGCAATCAGCCCCAGCATTTT
v_call: TRBV7-7; clone_size: many; j_call: TRBJ2-1; d_call: -; cdr3_aa: CASSLVGGVQFF; cdr3_nt: TGTGCTAGCAGCTTAGTTGGAGGGGTGCAGTTCTTC
v_call: TRBV5-6; clone_size: many; j_call: TRBJ1-5; d_call: TRBD1; cdr3_aa: CASSLARGLSNQPQHF; cdr3_nt: TGTGCCAGCAGCTTGGCCAGGGGGCTCAGCAATCAGCCCCAGCATTTT
v_call: TRBV5-1; clone_size: many; j_call: TRBJ1-1; d_call: -; cdr3_aa: CASSSTGRDNTEAFF; cdr3_nt: TGCGCCAGCAGCTCAACGGGCAGGGATAATACTGAAGCTTTCTTT
v_call: TRBV4-1; clone_size: many; j_call: TRBJ2-7; d_call: TRBD2; cdr3_aa: CASSQVIAGVVSYEQYF; cdr3_nt: TGCGCCAGCAGCCAAGTGATAGCGGGAGTTGTCTCCTACGAGCAGTACTTC
v_call: TRBV21-1; clone_size: many; j_call: TRBJ2-7; d_call: -; cdr3_aa: CASSKVVFPTLNPYEQYF; cdr3_nt: TGTGCCAGCAGCAAAGTTGTCTTTCCTACCTTGAACCCATACGAGCAGTACTTC
v_call: TRBV19; clone_size: few; j_call: TRBJ2-2; d_call: TRBD2; cdr3_aa: CASIGLAANTGELFF; cdr3_nt: TGTGCCAGTATAGGACTAGCGGCGAACACCGGGGAGCTGTTTTTT
v_call: TRBV4-2; clone_size: many; j_call: TRBJ1-2; d_call: -; cdr3_aa: CASSRSWDALSHGYTF; cdr3_nt: TGTGCCAGCAGCCGCAGTTGGGACGCACTTTCTCATGGCTACACCTTC
v_call: TRBV5-5; clone_size: many; j_call: TRBJ1-5; d_call: -; cdr3_aa: CASSLERSSQPQHF; cdr3_nt: TGTGCCAGCAGCTTGGAGAGGAGTAGTCAGCCCCAGCATTTT
v_call: TRBV5-1; clone_size: many; j_call: TRBJ2-3; d_call: TRBD2; cdr3_aa: CASSMILAGGTDTQYF; cdr3_nt: TGCGCCAGCAGCATGATCCTAGCGGGAGGAACAGATACGCAGTATTTT
v_call: TRBV9; clone_size: many; j_call: TRBJ2-7; d_call: -; cdr3_aa: CASSVGQGTLYEQYF; cdr3_nt: TGTGCCAGCAGCGTAGGGCAGGGGACCCTCTACGAGCAGTACTTC
v_call: TRBV28; clone_size: many; j_call: TRBJ2-2; d_call: TRBD2; cdr3_aa: CASSLPGRGPANTGELFF; cdr3_nt: TGTGCCAGCAGTCTACCGGGGAGGGGACCAGCCAACACCGGGGAGCTGTTTTTT
v_call: TRBV5-1; clone_size: many; j_call: TRBJ2-3; d_call: TRBD1; cdr3_aa: CASSLEWTGGSDTQYF; cdr3_nt: TGCGCCAGCAGCTTGGAATGGACAGGGGGCTCAGATACGCAGTATTTT
v_call: TRBV6-4; clone_size: many; j_call: TRBJ2-1; d_call: -; cdr3_aa: CASSNSSYNEQFF; cdr3_nt: TGTGCCAGCAGTAACAGCTCCTACAATGAGCAGTTCTTC
v_call: TRBV30; clone_size: -; j_call: TRBJ2-3; d_call: -; cdr3_aa: CAWSSRSTDTQYF; cdr3_nt: TGTGCCTGGAGCAGTAGGAGCACAGATACGCAGTATTTT
v_call: TRBV5-1; clone_size: many; j_call: TRBJ1-1; d_call: -; cdr3_aa: CASSLPGNTEAFF; cdr3_nt: TGCGCCAGCAGCCTTCCCGGGAACACTGAAGCTTTCTTT
v_call: TRBV19; clone_size: -; j_call: TRBJ2-2; d_call: -; cdr3_aa: CASSIAESTGELFF; cdr3_nt: TGTGCCAGTAGTATTGCGGAGTCCACCGGGGAGCTGTTTTTT
v_call: TRBV30; clone_size: many; j_call: TRBJ1-2; d_call: TRBD1; cdr3_aa: CAWYQRDSSKGYTF; cdr3_nt: TGTGCCTGGTACCAGAGGGACAGCTCAAAAGGCTACACCTTC
v_call: TRBV11-2; clone_size: many; j_call: TRBJ1-2; d_call: -; cdr3_aa: CASRTTWGRGYTF; cdr3_nt: TGTGCCAGCAGGACCACGTGGGGGCGAGGCTACACCTTC
v_call: TRBV15; clone_size: many; j_call: TRBJ2-3; d_call: -; cdr3_aa: CATTPGVGADTQYF; cdr3_nt: TGTGCCACCACCCCGGGAGTCGGCGCAGATACGCAGTATTTT
v_call: TRBV7-8; clone_size: many; j_call: TRBJ2-1; d_call: TRBD2; cdr3_aa: CASSLHPGTSGNEQFF; cdr3_nt: TGTGCCAGCAGCTTACACCCGGGGACTAGCGGCAATGAGCAGTTCTTC
v_call: TRBV5-6; clone_size: many; j_call: TRBJ2-1; d_call: -; cdr3_aa: CASTEEGGAYNEQFF; cdr3_nt: TGTGCCAGCACCGAAGAAGGGGGAGCCTACAATGAGCAGTTCTTC
v_call: TRBV12-3/TRBV12-4; clone_size: few; j_call: TRBJ2-1; d_call: TRBD2; cdr3_aa: CASSSRSSGVSNEQFF; cdr3_nt: TGTGCCAGCAGTTCGCGCTCTAGCGGGGTCTCGAATGAGCAGTTCTTC
v_call: TRBV28; clone_size: many; j_call: TRBJ1-1; d_call: -; cdr3_aa: CASSIHPRQGNTEAFF; cdr3_nt: TGTGCCAGCAGTATCCACCCGCGGCAGGGAAACACTGAAGCTTTCTTT
v_call: TRBV19; clone_size: -; j_call: TRBJ2-1; d_call: -; cdr3_aa: CASSIGQNNEQFF; cdr3_nt: TGTGCCAGTAGTATTGGGCAGAACAATGAGCAGTTCTTC
v_call: TRBV20-1; clone_size: many; j_call: TRBJ2-3; d_call: TRBD2; cdr3_aa: CSFRSGRATDTQYF; cdr3_nt: TGCAGTTTCCGAAGCGGGAGGGCCACAGATACGCAGTATTTT
v_call: TRBV3-1; clone_size: many; j_call: TRBJ2-2; d_call: -; cdr3_aa: CASSQVIDRYTGELFF; cdr3_nt: TGTGCCAGCAGCCAAGTTATCGACAGGTACACCGGGGAGCTGTTTTTT
v_call: TRBV7-9; clone_size: many; j_call: TRBJ2-3; d_call: TRBD2; cdr3_aa: CASSQQLAGDQTDTQYF; cdr3_nt: TGTGCCAGCAGCCAGCAGCTAGCGGGAGATCAGACAGATACGCAGTATTTT
v_call: TRBV6-2/TRBV6-3; clone_size: many; j_call: TRBJ2-2; d_call: TRBD1; cdr3_aa: CASSAGGVSSGELFF; cdr3_nt: TGTGCCAGCAGTGCAGGGGGCGTCTCGTCCGGGGAGCTGTTTTTT
v_call: TRBV4-1; clone_size: many; j_call: TRBJ1-6; d_call: -; cdr3_aa: CASSQEIQGLRSPLHF; cdr3_nt: TGCGCCAGCAGCCAAGAAATTCAGGGGTTGCGCTCACCCCTCCACTTT
v_call: TRBV20-1; clone_size: many; j_call: TRBJ2-2; d_call: -; cdr3_aa: CSASVAGAGELFF; cdr3_nt: TGCAGTGCTAGTGTAGCAGGGGCCGGGGAGCTGTTTTTT
v_call: TRBV20-1; clone_size: many; j_call: TRBJ1-2; d_call: -; cdr3_aa: CSAIRAANYGYTF; cdr3_nt: TGCAGTGCCATCCGGGCAGCTAACTATGGCTACACCTTC
v_call: TRBV12-3/TRBV12-4; clone_size: many; j_call: TRBJ2-5; d_call: -; cdr3_aa: CASSSKEGETQYF; cdr3_nt: TGTGCCAGCAGCTCAAAGGAGGGAGAGACCCAGTACTTC
v_call: TRBV20-1; clone_size: many; j_call: TRBJ2-3; d_call: -; cdr3_aa: CSTRAGPITDTQYF; cdr3_nt: TGCAGTACCCGGGCAGGCCCTATCACAGATACGCAGTATTTT
v_call: TRBV6-1; clone_size: -; j_call: TRBJ1-2; d_call: -; cdr3_aa: CASSEDSYGYTF; cdr3_nt: TGTGCCAGCAGTGAGGACAGCTATGGCTACACCTTC
v_call: TRBV7-9; clone_size: many; j_call: TRBJ2-7; d_call: -; cdr3_aa: CASSRIGGDEQYF; cdr3_nt: TGTGCCAGCAGCCGAATAGGAGGGGATGAGCAGTACTTC
v_call: TRBV5-1; clone_size: many; j_call: TRBJ2-5; d_call: -; cdr3_aa: CASSLEGGYYETQYF; cdr3_nt: TGCGCCAGCAGCTTGGAAGGAGGTTATTATGAGACCCAGTACTTC